Listed below are T cell receptor beta chains from one sample, sequenced in a study of cytomegalovirus exposure and HLA in healthy donors. This table comes from immunoSEQ multiplex PCR, and its TCRdb copy is limited to in-frame clones, with some not included. The table shows approximately 140,000 clones, with just under 65% occurring only once. Sequenced sample: PBMCs. The receptor set was obtained from a woman aged 60-75 years in good health and CMV-seropositive. CDR3s leave out the opening cysteine and the closing phenylalanine or tryptophan.

TRBJ1-1,TRBV28,ASLDSALEAF
TRBJ2-2,TRBV9,ASSEKGLANYYTGELF
TRBJ2-1,TRBV5-1,ASSGDSASSNEQF
TRBJ1-2,TRBV25-1,ASSDGWRGQITGGYT
TRBJ2-7,TRBV4-2,ASSVRTSGAYEQY
TRBJ1-2,TRBV5-5,ASSRTVGYGYT
TRBJ2-7,TRBV7-2,ASSPLAGSYEQY
.,TRBV7-9,ASSPRQPPYEQY
TRBJ2-1,TRBV7-2,ASSPSSGRAYNEQF
TRBJ1-1,TRBV6-6,ASSFGQGAGNTEAF
TRBJ1-2,TRBV5-4,ASSLGTGGVGYGYT
TRBJ2-2,TRBV28,ASSRRAGQAGELF
TRBJ1-3,TRBV7-9,AVRGSGNTIY
TRBJ1-1,TRBV29-1,SVVRGKLMNTEAF
.,TRBV4-2,ASSLTGGQGTYEQY
TRBJ2-7,TRBV2,ASSAVAYEQY
TRBJ2-1,TRBV5-1,ASSWGLAGNRGEQF
TRBJ2-7,TRBV28,ASSYTTSGRVLVSHEQY
TRBJ2-7,TRBV18,ASSQGQGSAYEQY
TRBJ1-1,TRBV13,ASSSYSSGQGKNTEAF
TRBJ1-2,TRBV28,ASSPPDREGYT
TRBJ2-5,TRBV30,AWSATSGYQETQY
TRBJ2-2,TRBV9,ASSPRTSGTTGELF
TRBJ2-3,TRBV5-6,ASSSATILDTQY
TRBJ2-2,TRBV30,AWRVGLNTGELF
TRBJ2-5,TRBV4-1,ASSQGGGQASQETQY
TRBJ2-2,TRBV7-8,ASSLATGGITGELF
TRBJ1-1,TRBV28,ASSSLTNIPDEAF
TRBJ2-7,TRBV27,ASSSGLAYEQY
TRBJ2-1,TRBV27,ASRDRGDEQF
TRBJ2-3,TRBV4-2,ASSQQAGTSTDTQY
TRBJ2-2,TRBV19,ASSVRDTNTGELF
TRBJ2-7,TRBV7-2,ASSLKEGLKYYEQY
TRBJ1-2,TRBV20-1,SARLGYGYT
TRBJ1-1,TRBV28,ASSLSHTPNTEAF
TRBJ2-3,TRBV13,ASSTLGVDTQY
TRBJ2-3,TRBV5-6,ASSLAGGTTDTQY
TRBJ1-1,TRBV5-6,ASSFGPGDTEAF
TRBJ2-3,TRBV7-9,ASSSTTRGWDTQY
TRBJ1-5,TRBV4-1,ASSTMNSNSNQPQH
TRBJ2-1,TRBV5-1,ASSPLGEDYNEQF
TRBJ1-3,TRBV28,ASSPGAELSGNTIY
TRBJ1-6,TRBV9,ASRGTGTSSPLH
TRBJ2-5,TRBV7-2,ASSLSTAVEQY
TRBJ1-1,TRBV7-6,ASSLVVLGAGDTEAF
TRBJ2-5,TRBV29-1,SAGPGLETQY
TRBJ1-2,TRBV19,ASGSRGQGNYGYT
TRBJ2-7,TRBV9,ASSVGPRATTEQY